This T cell receptor (beta chain) was recorded in a study of T cells in women clearing cervical HPV infection. Study at large: Case blood drawn at lesion detection; control blood after infection cleared. HLA type could not be excluded as a confounder.

On this clone: At one of its ends the junction is not consistent with the germline gene, which may arise from a read error. The read is 3 residues too short to cover the CDR3 end, so that end is filled in from the germline J gene. The same CDR3 can be traced to other DNA sequences in this sample.

Assay: immunoSEQ multiplex PCR; the TCRdb copy retains only in-frame clones and omits some. The listing contains over 15,000 clones. CDR3 length equals 15 residues. Germline CDR1 SGHTA, CDR2 FQGNSA. This clonotype originated in a woman between 18 and 69 years old with a cervical HPV16 infection that either progressed to CIN3+ or cleared (not recorded which). This chain uses TRBV7-2 with TRBJ1-3; tentative D call: TRBD1 (5 bases). The material sequenced was blood buffy coat. CDR3 region: CASNTTVRSGNTIYF. The DNA read from the CDR3 is TGTGCCAGCAACACGACAGTGCGCTCTGGAAACACG.